Listed below are T cell receptor beta chains from one sample, sequenced in a study of blood T cell repertoires in COVID-19. Profiled with immunoSEQ multiplex PCR; TCRdb holds only in-frame clones, not every one. The sample carries fewer than 250,000 clones, 70% to 90% recorded once. The specimen was PBMCs or T cells enriched from blood (not recorded which). These receptors all come from a man aged 25 to 40 who had recovered from COVID-19. Each CDR3 is given with its conserved first and last residue. A D gene is named only where the DNA matches it firmly. Expanded clones are given a class, and other clones once, few, many or no size at all.

CDR3 length | J gene | D gene | clone size | V gene | CDR3 protein | CDR3 DNA
15 | TRBJ1-2 | TRBD1 | NA | TRBV4-2 | CASSQDRDRYYGYTF | TGTGCCAGCAGCCAAGATCGGGACAGGTACTATGGCTACACCTTC
13 | TRBJ2-7 | NA | NA | TRBV18 | CASSRDKAGEQYF | TGTGCCAGCTCACGGGACAAAGCGGGGGAGCAGTACTTC
17 | TRBJ1-1 | NA | NA | TRBV18 | CASSPRADQGTGTEAFF | TGTGCCAGCTCACCACGGGCGGATCAGGGAACAGGCACTGAAGCTTTCTTT
16 | TRBJ1-1 | TRBD1 | NA | TRBV10-3 | CAISDPGTGRPAEAFF | TGTGCCATCAGTGACCCCGGGACAGGTCGGCCGGCTGAAGCTTTCTTT
17 | TRBJ2-3 | TRBD1 | NA | TRBV2 | CASSEDPDRVFPDTQYF | TGTGCCAGCAGTGAGGACCCGGACAGGGTGTTTCCAGATACGCAGTATTTT
15 | TRBJ2-7 | NA | once | TRBV2 | CASSEFGGAQGEQYF | TGTGCCAGCAGTGAATTTGGAGGGGCCCAAGGGGAGCAGTACTTC
14 | TRBJ1-5 | NA | NA | TRBV27 | CASSLRGLNQPQHF | TGTGCCAGCAGTTTAAGGGGTCTCAATCAGCCCCAGCATTTT
15 | TRBJ1-3 | NA | NA | TRBV27 | CASSLAGGSGNTIYF | TGTGCCAGCAGTTTAGCCGGAGGCTCTGGAAACACCATATATTTT
15 | TRBJ2-3 | TRBD1 | NA | TRBV6-4 | CASSDVGQSTDTQYF | TGTGCCAGCAGTGACGTGGGACAGAGCACAGATACGCAGTATTTT
19 | TRBJ2-1 | NA | once | TRBV10-3 | CAISGGPTVTGSSYNEQFF | TGTGCCATCAGTGGGGGACCAACAGTTACAGGGAGCTCCTACAATGAGCAGTTCTTC
15 | TRBJ2-2 | NA | NA | TRBV7-2 | CASSLRAGLTGELFF | TGTGCCAGCAGCTTAAGGGCCGGACTCACCGGGGAGCTGTTTTTT
14 | TRBJ2-7 | NA | NA | TRBV25-1 | CASSHTTDSYEQYF | TGTGCCAGCAGCCATACGACAGACTCCTACGAGCAGTACTTC
15 | TRBJ2-1 | TRBD2 | NA | TRBV30 | CARSSGLAGGGEQFF | TGTGCCAGATCTAGTGGGCTAGCGGGAGGCGGTGAGCAGTTCTTC
16 | TRBJ1-3 | TRBD1 | few | TRBV6-1 | CASSENIRGLGNTIYF | TGTGCCAGCAGTGAAAATATAAGGGGGCTTGGAAACACCATATATTTT
14 | TRBJ1-1 | NA | NA | TRBV4-1 | CASSPSQGRTEAFF | TGCGCCAGCAGCCCCTCCCAGGGGCGGACTGAAGCTTTCTTT
14 | TRBJ2-7 | NA | NA | TRBV19 | CASSTSSFRFEQYF | TGTGCCAGTAGTACGTCTAGTTTTCGGTTCGAGCAGTACTTC
14 | TRBJ2-5 | NA | NA | TRBV7-9 | CASSVRDSEETQYF | TGTGCCAGCAGCGTCCGGGACTCAGAAGAGACCCAGTACTTC
12 | TRBJ2-5 | NA | NA | TRBV15 | CATTEDRGTQYF | TGTGCCACCACCGAAGACCGCGGGACCCAGTACTTC
15 | TRBJ2-5 | TRBD1 | NA | TRBV14 | CASSHRGTGQETQYF | TGTGCCAGCAGCCATAGGGGGACAGGACAAGAGACCCAGTACTTC
16 | TRBJ1-1 | NA | NA | TRBV24-1 | CATSGRRLGSDTEAFF | TGTGCCACCAGTGGGAGGCGCCTGGGCTCGGACACTGAAGCTTTCTTT
15 | TRBJ2-2 | NA | NA | TRBV28 | CASSPFLRGTGELFF | TGTGCCAGCAGTCCGTTTTTAAGAGGGACCGGGGAGCTGTTTTTT
15 | TRBJ2-7 | TRBD2 | few | TRBV7-2 | CASSVSLAGQNEQYF | TGTGCCAGCAGCGTAAGCCTAGCGGGACAAAACGAGCAGTACTTC
14 | TRBJ2-7 | NA | NA | TRBV20-1 | CSASTGRTSYEQYF | TGCAGTGCTAGTACAGGTCGAACCTCCTACGAGCAGTACTTC
13 | TRBJ1-1 | NA | NA | TRBV5-4 | CASRGGTDTEAFF | TGTGCCAGCAGGGGAGGGACGGACACTGAAGCTTTCTTT
14 | TRBJ2-2 | NA | NA | TRBV27 | CASRGWETIGELFF | TGTGCCAGCAGAGGGTGGGAGACGATCGGGGAGCTGTTTTTT
13 | TRBJ1-2 | TRBD1 | NA | TRBV5-1 | CASSTDRLWGYTF | TGCGCCAGCAGCACGGACAGGTTATGGGGCTACACCTTC
13 | TRBJ1-2 | TRBD1 | NA | TRBV19 | CASSLGTVYGYTF | TGTGCCAGTAGTCTTGGGACAGTCTATGGCTACACCTTC
16 | TRBJ1-5 | NA | NA | TRBV4-3 | CASSQSVLGGRQPQHF | TGCGCCAGCAGCCAGTCGGTCCTAGGCGGGCGTCAGCCCCAGCATTTT
15 | TRBJ1-2 | TRBD1 | NA | TRBV6-5 | CASGAFGQGAGGYTF | TGTGCCAGCGGCGCTTTTGGACAGGGGGCGGGAGGCTACACCTTC
14 | TRBJ2-3 | TRBD2 | NA | TRBV11-3 | CASSLGGATDTQYF | TGTGCCAGCAGCTTGGGAGGGGCGACAGATACGCAGTATTTT
15 | TRBJ1-3 | NA | NA | TRBV10-3 | CAISESSVTGNTIYF | TGTGCCATCAGTGAGTCGTCCGTAACTGGAAACACCATATATTTT
14 | TRBJ2-6 | NA | NA | TRBV6-5 | CASSVTGGANVLTF | TGTGCCAGCAGCGTGACGGGTGGGGCCAACGTCCTGACTTTC
11 | TRBJ2-7 | NA | once | TRBV29-1 | CSVGEDYEQYF | TGCAGCGTTGGTGAGGACTACGAGCAGTACTTC
13 | TRBJ1-1 | NA | NA | TRBV11-2 | CASSFGTSTEAFF | TGTGCCAGCAGCTTTGGGACTAGCACTGAAGCTTTCTTT
15 | TRBJ2-2 | NA | NA | TRBV18 | CASSPSVVRAGELFF | TGTGCCAGCTCACCAAGTGTGGTCCGGGCCGGGGAGCTGTTTTTT
13 | TRBJ1-4 | NA | once | TRBV7-8 | CASSTRITEKLFF | TGTGCCAGCAGCACGAGGATTACGGAAAAACTGTTTTTT
17 | TRBJ1-1 | NA | NA | TRBV4-3 | CASSQDVGTWANTEAFF | TGCGCCAGCAGCCAAGATGTAGGCACATGGGCGAACACTGAAGCTTTCTTT
13 | TRBJ2-7 | NA | NA | TRBV6-2/TRBV6-3 | CASNPGTTYEQYF | TGTGCCAGCAACCCCGGGACAACCTACGAGCAGTACTTC
15 | TRBJ1-3 | TRBD1 | NA | TRBV18 | CASSGDRRAGNTIYF | TGTGCCAGCTCGGGGGACAGGAGAGCTGGAAACACCATATATTTT
16 | TRBJ2-3 | TRBD2 | NA | TRBV5-1 | CASIIQRGPHIDTQYF | TGCGCCAGCATAATCCAGCGGGGGCCCCACATTGATACGCAGTATTTT
13 | TRBJ1-6 | NA | NA | TRBV5-4 | CASSLGGASPLHF | TGTGCCAGCAGCTTGGGGGGCGCGTCACCCCTCCACTTT
15 | TRBJ2-7 | NA | NA | TRBV18 | CASSPGTGSRYEQYF | TGTGCCAGCTCACCAGGTACGGGGTCTCGGTACGAGCAGTACTTC
16 | TRBJ2-1 | NA | NA | TRBV19 | CASSIGNLRGYNEQFF | TGTGCCAGTAGTATAGGTAACTTGAGAGGGTACAATGAGCAGTTCTTC
17 | TRBJ1-2 | NA | NA | TRBV7-8 | CASSLGRGRGQGYGYTF | TGTGCCAGCAGCTTAGGTAGAGGCAGGGGTCAGGGCTATGGCTACACCTTC
18 | TRBJ2-7 | NA | NA | TRBV4-3 | CASSQDFLLDWEDHEQYF | TGCGCCAGCAGCCAAGATTTCCTACTAGACTGGGAGGATCACGAGCAGTACTTC
14 | TRBJ2-7 | TRBD2 | NA | TRBV15 | CATSLRTSPYEQYF | TGTGCCACCAGCCTACGGACTAGTCCCTACGAGCAGTACTTC
14 | TRBJ2-2 | NA | NA | TRBV3-1/TRBV3-2 | CASSQDAGTGELFF | TGTGCCAGCAGCCAAGATGCGGGCACCGGGGAGCTGTTTTTT
13 | TRBJ1-5 | TRBD1 | NA | TRBV6-4 | CASSATGDQPQHF | TGTGCCAGCAGTGCGACAGGGGATCAGCCCCAGCATTTT
16 | TRBJ1-5 | NA | NA | TRBV19 | CASSIFTGASNQPQHF | TGTGCCAGTAGTATATTTACAGGTGCCAGCAATCAGCCCCAGCATTTT
15 | TRBJ1-2 | TRBD1 | few | TRBV6-1 | CASSDLTGPNYGYTF | TGTGCCAGCAGTGACCTGACAGGGCCAAACTATGGCTACACCTTC